These T cell receptor beta chains were read from a single sample in a study of Ad26.COV2.S vaccination and SARS-CoV-2 variants. TCRdb keeps only in-frame clones here, not all; method: immunoSEQ multiplex PCR. The data hold about 480,000 clones, with around 90% observed a single time. The source material was peripheral blood, sampled in a trial of Ad26.COV2.S vaccine versus placebo. The receptors were gathered from a person between 18 and 60 years old who received the Ad26.COV2.S COVID-19 vaccine or a placebo. The CDR3 runs from the conserved cysteine through the conserved F or W. The order of the fields is J gene, V gene, clone size, D gene, CDR3 length, CDR3 DNA, CDR3 protein. The D gene is left open where the match is weak. Clone size is not always given. Where it is, it says once, few, many or a class for expanded clones.

TRBJ1-2	TRBV29-1	NA	NA	15	TGCAGCGCCGATGGTCCCACGGGCAGAAACTATGGCTACACCTTC	CSADGPTGRNYGYTF
TRBJ1-5	TRBV6-2/TRBV6-3	NA	NA	14	TGTGCCAGCAGTTACACGGAAAGTAATCAGCCCCAGCATTTT	CASSYTESNQPQHF
TRBJ2-1	TRBV11-2	NA	TRBD2	16	TGTGCCAGCAGCCTCAGGACTAGCGGGAGACACAATGAGCAGTTCTTC	CASSLRTSGRHNEQFF
TRBJ1-2	TRBV28	NA	NA	11	TGTGCCAGCAGCACAGGGTTCGGCTACACCTTC	CASSTGFGYTF
TRBJ1-1	TRBV6-5	once	NA	13	TGTGCCAGCAGCTACCTGAAGGGCTCTGAAGCTTTCTTT	CASSYLKGSEAFF
TRBJ2-7	TRBV12-3/TRBV12-4	NA	TRBD1	13	TGTGCCAGCAGGGTAGACAGGGTAGGCGAGCAGTACTTC	CASRVDRVGEQYF
TRBJ2-7	TRBV30	NA	TRBD2	17	TGTGCCTGGAGTGTACGGCCATCCGGGACTAAAACCTACGAGCAGTACTTC	CAWSVRPSGTKTYEQYF
TRBJ2-5	TRBV5-1	NA	NA	14	TGCGCCAGCGAGGGGGGTAGCGGACAAGAGACCCAGTACTTC	CASEGGSGQETQYF
TRBJ1-1	TRBV30	once	NA	15	TGTGCCTGGAGTGTAACGGGTTCCCCGTTTGGTGAAGCTTTCTTT	CAWSVTGSPFGEAFF
TRBJ2-6	TRBV7-9	NA	NA	18	TGTGCCAGCAGCTTCCCCCCATTAAGGTCGTCTGGGGCCAACGTCCTGACTTTC	CASSFPPLRSSGANVLTF
TRBJ2-2	TRBV13	NA	TRBD2	13	TGTGCCAGCAGCACGGGACTACCCGGGGAGCTGTTTTTT	CASSTGLPGELFF
TRBJ2-1	TRBV4-2	NA	TRBD2	16	TGTGCCAGCAGCGGGACCGGGACTAGGGGTTACAATGAGCAGTTCTTC	CASSGTGTRGYNEQFF
TRBJ1-5	TRBV24-1	NA	TRBD1	16	TGTGCCACCAGTGACAGGGGGCGGGGACGACATCAGCCCCAGCATTTT	CATSDRGRGRHQPQHF
TRBJ1-6	TRBV5-1	few	NA	20	TGCGCCAGCAGCTTGGAGGGCACGGCCTCTCCAATCACCGGGAATTCACCCCTCCACTTT	CASSLEGTASPITGNSPLHF
TRBJ2-1	TRBV3-1/TRBV3-2	NA	NA	12	TGTGCCAGCAGCCAGCTTTACAATGAGCAGTTCTTC	CASSQLYNEQFF
TRBJ2-2	TRBV4-3	few	NA	13	TGCGCCAGCAGCCAAACACACACCGGGGAGCTGTTTTTT	CASSQTHTGELFF
TRBJ1-2	TRBV6-2/TRBV6-3	NA	TRBD1	15	TGTGCCAGCAGTTCTCTGCGGACAGGGGCCTATGGCTACACCTTC	CASSSLRTGAYGYTF
TRBJ2-7	TRBV6-5	NA	NA	15	TGTGCCAGCAGCCACGGGACTCAGGGATCCTACGAGCAGTACTTC	CASSHGTQGSYEQYF
TRBJ1-2	TRBV3-1/TRBV3-2	NA	NA	13	TGTGCCAGCAGCCAAGATCGCGGGGCCGGCTACACCTTC	CASSQDRGAGYTF
TRBJ2-7	TRBV6-5	NA	TRBD2	15	TGTGCCAGCAGTCCCCTGGGGGGAGGGCGGAGCGAGCAGTACTTC	CASSPLGGGRSEQYF
TRBJ1-6	TRBV4-3	NA	NA	14	TGCGCCAGCAGCCAAGGTTTAATAGGCTCACCCCTCCACTTT	CASSQGLIGSPLHF
TRBJ1-1	TRBV30	NA	NA	12	TGTGCCTGGGACGGAGTGAACACTGAAGCTTTCTTT	CAWDGVNTEAFF
TRBJ2-5	TRBV5-4	NA	TRBD2	16	TGTGCCAGCAGGCTCGGACTAGCGGGAACCCAAGAGACCCAGTACTTC	CASRLGLAGTQETQYF
TRBJ2-1	TRBV9	NA	NA	15	TGTGCCAGCAGCCTAATATTATCCAGCAACAATGAGCAGTTCTTC	CASSLILSSNNEQFF
TRBJ2-1	TRBV7-3	NA	NA	14	TGTGCCAGCAGCTTAAACGGGCCTTACAATGAGCAGTTCTTC	CASSLNGPYNEQFF
TRBJ1-1	TRBV6-2/TRBV6-3	NA	NA	13	TGTGCCAGCAGTTACTCTACCTCACATGAAGCTTTCTTT	CASSYSTSHEAFF
TRBJ2-2	TRBV5-1	once	TRBD2	16	TGCGCCAGCAGCTCCCGGACTAGCGGAGGCACCGGGGAGCTGTTTTTT	CASSSRTSGGTGELFF
TRBJ2-3	TRBV6-1	NA	TRBD1	16	TGTGCCAGCAGTGCATCCGGGACAGGGCGCACAGATACGCAGTATTTT	CASSASGTGRTDTQYF
TRBJ1-1	TRBV2	NA	TRBD1	15	TGTGCCAGCAGTCGACAGGGTGGGAGGAACACTGAAGCTTTCTTT	CASSRQGGRNTEAFF
TRBJ1-4	TRBV6-1	NA	NA	13	TGTGCCAGCAGTGATGGACTTTATGAAAAACTGTTTTTT	CASSDGLYEKLFF
TRBJ1-1	TRBV11-1	NA	NA	14	TGTGCCAGCAGCTTATCTTCACAAAACACTGAAGCTTTCTTT	CASSLSSQNTEAFF
TRBJ1-5	TRBV6-6	NA	TRBD1	18	TGTGCCAGCAGTCTCACCCGGACAGGAAAAAATAGCAATCAGCCCCAGCATTTT	CASSLTRTGKNSNQPQHF
TRBJ2-7	TRBV11-2	NA	NA	12	TGTGCCAGCAGCCCAGACCAGGGTGTTCAGTACTTC	CASSPDQGVQYF
TRBJ2-6	TRBV5-1	NA	NA	19	TGCGCCAGCCAACTAACGTCGGGCAGGGATTCGACTGGGGCCAACGTCCTGACTTTC	CASQLTSGRDSTGANVLTF
TRBJ1-2	TRBV19	NA	NA	15	TGTGCCAGTAGTACCATTCCTGAAAGACCAAAAGGCTACACCTTC	CASSTIPERPKGYTF